The clone carrying this TCR beta chain showed up just a few times. Its matching antigen is unknown. TCRdb re-called the reads through MiXCR, storing one row per CDR3 protein. The profile shows about 60,000 distinct CDR3 sequences, around a fifth of them singletons. This record belongs to a study of T cell repertoires in cytomegalovirus infection. Study-wide background: Recently identified HLA-C-restricted CMV epitopes and well-studied HLA-B-restricted CMV epitopes were used by the study. Indicated by public TCR beta signatures were CMV infection and matching HLA type.

Study observations and caveats: Carriers of CMV and the relevant HLA type were discriminated by public TCR beta frequency. Predominance within the ex vivo response was attributable to HLA-C-restricted CMV-specific TCR beta clonotypes.

The clonotype comes from a human donor in good health (CMV status not recorded). Some clones in this sample may be carry-over from other donors' samples. The sequences come from CD8+ T cells from cultured PBMCs, collected from culture after CMV antigen stimulation.

CDR3 sequence (DNA): TGTGCCAGCACCTTTGGCGCCCTAACCTACGGCAATCAGCCCCAGCATTTT. Amino acids: CASTFGALTYGNQPQHF. This sequence joins TRBV6-1 and TRBJ1-5, with D unresolved. This CDR3 has 17 amino acids. Per germline, CDR1 MNHNS and CDR2 SASEGT. The V gene lost 7 bases and the J gene lost 2 bases, with 21 bases spanning the gap.